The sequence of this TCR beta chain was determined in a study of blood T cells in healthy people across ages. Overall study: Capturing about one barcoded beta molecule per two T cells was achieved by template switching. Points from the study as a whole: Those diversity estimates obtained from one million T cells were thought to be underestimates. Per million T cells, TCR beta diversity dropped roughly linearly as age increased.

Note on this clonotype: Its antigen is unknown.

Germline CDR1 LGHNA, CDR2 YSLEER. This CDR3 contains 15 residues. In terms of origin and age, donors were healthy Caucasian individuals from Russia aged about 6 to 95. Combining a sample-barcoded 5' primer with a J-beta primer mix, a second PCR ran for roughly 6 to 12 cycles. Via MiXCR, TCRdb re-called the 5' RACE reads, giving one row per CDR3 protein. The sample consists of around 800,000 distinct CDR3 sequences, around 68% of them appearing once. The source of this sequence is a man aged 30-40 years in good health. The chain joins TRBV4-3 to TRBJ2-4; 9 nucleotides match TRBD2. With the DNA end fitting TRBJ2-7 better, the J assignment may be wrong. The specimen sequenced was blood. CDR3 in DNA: TGCGCCAGCAGCCAAGCGCGGGGGGGCTCGTCCGAGCAGTACTTC. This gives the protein CASSQARGGSSEQYF.